The table lists the clone carrying this TCR beta chain with a count of one. CDR3 length: 13 amino acids. V lost 1 base, J lost 5 bases, and 8 bases lay in between. The germline V gene encodes CDR1 SGHTA and CDR2 FQGNSA. PCR was performed using 60 Vbeta and 13 Jbeta primers. Assay: immunoSEQ multiplex PCR; the TCRdb copy retains only in-frame clones and omits some. The table records about 300,000 clones, 86% of them present only once. The data stem from a study of cytomegalovirus exposure and HLA in healthy donors. Sequencing used PBMCs. The sequence came from a man aged 35 to 55 in good health and CMV-seropositive. The V gene is TRBV7-2, the J gene TRBJ2-5; the D is unclear. CDR3 DNA sequence: TGTGCCAGCAGCTTAGTAGCAAGCGAGACCCAGTACTTC. It specifies CASSLVASETQYF.